One and the same sample provided the 3 T cell receptor beta chains below, sequenced in a study of graft-versus-host responses after intestinal transplantation. No antigen has been identified for these receptors. Using immunoSEQ multiplex PCR, the repertoire was profiled, and TCRdb retains in-frame clones only, with some absent. Of about 94,000 clones in the sample, roughly 90% were seen once. Specimen: unstimulated CD8+ T cells sorted from spleen or lymph node cells, collected before intestinal transplant. The receptors shown here come from a human donor who received an intestinal transplant.

V is TRBV27 and J is TRBJ2-3, with D unclear. Germline V gives CDR1 MNHEY, CDR2 SMNVEV (reference sequence). The germline V and J ends were trimmed by 6 bases and 3 bases, with 13 bases remaining between them. This CDR3 has 14 amino acids. This CDR3 is CASSTFLSTDTQYF. CDR3 DNA sequence: TGTGCCAGCAGCACGTTTCTTAGTACAGATACGCAGTATTTT.

This chain joins TRBV10-2 and TRBJ1-1; 7 nucleotides match TRBD1. The V gene end was trimmed by 5 bases and the J gene end by 5 bases; junction bases not matched to a gene: 8. The germline V gene has CDR1 WSHSY and CDR2 SAAADI. CDR3 length equals 14 residues. The CDR3 DNA reads TGCGCCAGCAGTCTACAGGGGCCGGGGACTGAAGCTTTCTTT. The encoded protein is CASSLQGPGTEAFF.

The chain joins TRBV19 to TRBJ2-7; TRBD2 aligns across 10 bases. Looked up from germline, CDR1 is LNHDA and CDR2 is SQIVND (reference sequence). Germline trimming cut 4 bases from V and 0 bases from J; bases unmatched to any gene: 0. This CDR3 contains 14 residues. The CDR3 region has the DNA TGTGCCAGTAGTACTAGCGGGAGCTCCTACGAGCAGTACTTC. Amino acids: CASSTSGSSYEQYF.